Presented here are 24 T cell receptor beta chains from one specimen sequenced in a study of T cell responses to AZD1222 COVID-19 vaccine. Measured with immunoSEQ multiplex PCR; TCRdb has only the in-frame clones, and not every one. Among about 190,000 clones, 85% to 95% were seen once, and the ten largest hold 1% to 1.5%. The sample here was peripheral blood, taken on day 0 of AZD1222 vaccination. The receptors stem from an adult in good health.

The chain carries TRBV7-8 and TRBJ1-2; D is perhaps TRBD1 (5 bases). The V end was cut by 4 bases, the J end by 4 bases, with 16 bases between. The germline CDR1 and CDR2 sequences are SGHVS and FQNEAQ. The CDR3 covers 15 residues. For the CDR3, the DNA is TGTGCCAGCAGCTCTAGGGACGGGGTTCCCTATGGCTACACCTTC. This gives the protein CASSSRDGVPYGYTF. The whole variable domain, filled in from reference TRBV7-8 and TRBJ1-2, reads GAGVSQSPRYKVAKRGQDVALRCDPISGHVSLFWYQQALGQGPEFLTYFQNEAQLDKSGLPSDRFFAERPEGSVSTLKIQRTQQEDSAVYLCASSSRDGVPYGYTFGSGTRLTVV.

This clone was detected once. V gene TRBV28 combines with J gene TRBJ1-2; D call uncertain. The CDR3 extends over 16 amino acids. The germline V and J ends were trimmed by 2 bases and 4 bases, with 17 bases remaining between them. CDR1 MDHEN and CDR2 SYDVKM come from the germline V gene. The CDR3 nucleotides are TGTGCCAGCAGTTTAGCGAGGAGCCGGTCCGCCTATGGCTACACCTTC. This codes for CASSLARSRSAYGYTF.

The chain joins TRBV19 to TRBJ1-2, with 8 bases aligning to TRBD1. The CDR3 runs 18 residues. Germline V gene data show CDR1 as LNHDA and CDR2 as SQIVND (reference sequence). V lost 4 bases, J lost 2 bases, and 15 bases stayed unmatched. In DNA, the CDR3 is TGTGCCAGTAGTAAGGGACAGGTCGCGAGCAGGGTGAACTATGGCTACACCTTC. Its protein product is CASSKGQVASRVNYGYTF.

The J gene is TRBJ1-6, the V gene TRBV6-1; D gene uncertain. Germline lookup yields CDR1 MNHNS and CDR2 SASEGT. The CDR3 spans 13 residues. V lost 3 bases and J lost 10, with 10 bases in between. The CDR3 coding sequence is TGTGCCAGCAGTGAGGTGACCCGATCACCCCTCCACTTT. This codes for CASSEVTRSPLHF.

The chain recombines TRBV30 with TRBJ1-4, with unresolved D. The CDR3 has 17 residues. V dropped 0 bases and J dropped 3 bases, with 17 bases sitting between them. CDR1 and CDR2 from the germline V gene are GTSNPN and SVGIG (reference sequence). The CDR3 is CAWSVLGLGQPNEKLFF. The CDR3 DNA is TGTGCCTGGAGTGTATTGGGTTTGGGTCAGCCTAATGAAAAACTGTTTTTT.

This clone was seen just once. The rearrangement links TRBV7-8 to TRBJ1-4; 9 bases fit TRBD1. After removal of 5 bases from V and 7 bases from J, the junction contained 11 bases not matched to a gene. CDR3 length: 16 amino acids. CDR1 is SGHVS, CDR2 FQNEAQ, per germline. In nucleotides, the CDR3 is TGTGCCAGCAGCCACAGCCGGGACAGGGTTGGTGAAAAACTGTTTTTT. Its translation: CASSHSRDRVGEKLFF. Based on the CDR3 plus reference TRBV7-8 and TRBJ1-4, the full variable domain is GAGVSQSPRYKVAKRGQDVALRCDPISGHVSLFWYQQALGQGPEFLTYFQNEAQLDKSGLPSDRFFAERPEGSVSTLKIQRTQQEDSAVYLCASSHSRDRVGEKLFFGSGTQLSVL.

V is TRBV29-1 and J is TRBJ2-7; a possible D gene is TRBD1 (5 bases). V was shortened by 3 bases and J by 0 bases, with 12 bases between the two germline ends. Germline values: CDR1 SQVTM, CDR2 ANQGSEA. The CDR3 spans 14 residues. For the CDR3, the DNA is TGCAGCGTTGAGGTGTTCGACAGCTCCTACGAGCAGTACTTC. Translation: CSVEVFDSSYEQYF.

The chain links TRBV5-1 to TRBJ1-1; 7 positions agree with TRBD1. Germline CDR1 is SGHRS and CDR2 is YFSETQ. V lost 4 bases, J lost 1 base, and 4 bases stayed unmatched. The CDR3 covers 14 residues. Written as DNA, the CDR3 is TGCGCCAGCAGCCCCGGACAGGAGAACACTGAAGCTTTCTTT. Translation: CASSPGQENTEAFF.

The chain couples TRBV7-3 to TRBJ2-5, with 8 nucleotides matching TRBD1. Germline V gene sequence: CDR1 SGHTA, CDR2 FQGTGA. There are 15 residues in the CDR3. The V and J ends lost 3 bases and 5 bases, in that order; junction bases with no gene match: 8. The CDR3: CASSFQSGGWETQYF. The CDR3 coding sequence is TGTGCCAGCAGCTTCCAGTCAGGGGGCTGGGAGACCCAGTACTTC.

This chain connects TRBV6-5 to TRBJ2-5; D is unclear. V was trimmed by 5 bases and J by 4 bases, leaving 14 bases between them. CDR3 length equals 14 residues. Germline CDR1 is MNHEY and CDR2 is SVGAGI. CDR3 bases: TGTGCCAGCAGTCAGCTTAGGGCCGGAGAGACCCAGTACTTC. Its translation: CASSQLRAGETQYF.

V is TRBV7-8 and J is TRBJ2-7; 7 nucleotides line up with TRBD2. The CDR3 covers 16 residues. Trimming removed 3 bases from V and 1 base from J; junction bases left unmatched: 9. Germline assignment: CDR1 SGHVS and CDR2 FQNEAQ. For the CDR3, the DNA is TGTGCCAGCAGCTTTGGGCGGGGAGGGGAATCCTACGAGCAGTACTTC. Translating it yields CASSFGRGGESYEQYF.

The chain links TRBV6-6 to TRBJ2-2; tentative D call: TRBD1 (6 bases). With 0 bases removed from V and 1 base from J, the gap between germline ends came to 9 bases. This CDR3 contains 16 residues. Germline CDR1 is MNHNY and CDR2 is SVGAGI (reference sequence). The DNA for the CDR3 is TGTGCCAGCAGTTACTCGAACAGGGTGAACACCGGGGAGCTGTTTTTT. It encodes CASSYSNRVNTGELFF.

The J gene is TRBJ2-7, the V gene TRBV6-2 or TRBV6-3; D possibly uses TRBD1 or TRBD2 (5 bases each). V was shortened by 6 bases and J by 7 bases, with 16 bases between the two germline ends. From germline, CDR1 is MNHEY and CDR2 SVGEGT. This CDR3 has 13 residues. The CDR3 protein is CASSDPGPWEQYF. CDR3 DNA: TGTGCCAGCAGCGACCCGGGACCGTGGGAGCAGTACTTC.

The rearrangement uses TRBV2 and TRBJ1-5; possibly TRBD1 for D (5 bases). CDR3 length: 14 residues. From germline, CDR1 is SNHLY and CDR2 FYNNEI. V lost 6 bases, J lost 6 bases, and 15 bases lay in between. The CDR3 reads CASRPTTGRQPQHF. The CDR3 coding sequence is TGTGCCAGCAGACCTACAACGGGACGTCAGCCCCAGCATTTT.

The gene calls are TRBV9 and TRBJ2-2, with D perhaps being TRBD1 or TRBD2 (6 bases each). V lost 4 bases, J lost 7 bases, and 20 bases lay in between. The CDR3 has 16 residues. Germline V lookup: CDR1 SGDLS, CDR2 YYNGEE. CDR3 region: CASSSQVSGAGGELFF. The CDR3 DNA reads TGTGCCAGCAGCTCCCAGGTGTCGGGGGCTGGCGGGGAGCTGTTTTTT.

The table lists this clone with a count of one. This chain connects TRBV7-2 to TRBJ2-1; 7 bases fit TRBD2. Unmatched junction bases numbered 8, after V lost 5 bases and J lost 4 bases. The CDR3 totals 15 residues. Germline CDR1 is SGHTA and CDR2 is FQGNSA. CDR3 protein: CASSRSSGAYNEQFF. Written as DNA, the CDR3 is TGTGCCAGCAGCCGTTCAAGCGGGGCTTACAATGAGCAGTTCTTC. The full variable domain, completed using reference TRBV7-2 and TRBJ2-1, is GAGVSQSPSNKVTEKGKDVELRCDPISGHTALYWYRQSLGQGLEFLIYFQGNSAPDKSGLPSDRFSAERTGGSVSTLTIQRTQQEDSAVYLCASSRSSGAYNEQFFGPGTRLTVL.

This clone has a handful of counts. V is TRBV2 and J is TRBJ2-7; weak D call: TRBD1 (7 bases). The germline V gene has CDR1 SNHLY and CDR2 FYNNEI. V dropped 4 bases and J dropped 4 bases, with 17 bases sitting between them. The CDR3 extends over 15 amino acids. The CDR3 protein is CASSGLAGTDYEQYF. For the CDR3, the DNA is TGTGCCAGCAGTGGTCTTGCGGGGACAGATTACGAGCAGTACTTC.

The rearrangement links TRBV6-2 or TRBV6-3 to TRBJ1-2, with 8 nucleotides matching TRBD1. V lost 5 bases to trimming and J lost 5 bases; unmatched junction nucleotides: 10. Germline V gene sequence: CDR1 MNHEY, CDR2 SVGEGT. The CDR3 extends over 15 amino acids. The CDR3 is CASSRSTGAGYGYTF. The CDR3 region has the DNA TGTGCCAGCAGTCGATCGACAGGGGCCGGATATGGCTACACCTTC.

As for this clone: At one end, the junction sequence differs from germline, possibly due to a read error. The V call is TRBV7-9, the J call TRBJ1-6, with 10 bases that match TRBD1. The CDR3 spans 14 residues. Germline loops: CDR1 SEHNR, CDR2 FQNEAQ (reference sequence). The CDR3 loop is CASSSGTGDSPLHF. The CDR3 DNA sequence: TGTGCCAGCAGCTCCGGGACAGGGGATTCGCCCCTCCACTTT.

The CDR3 loop is CASSYGQGSTYNSPLHF. CDR3 nucleotides: TGCGCCAGCAGTTACGGACAGGGGAGCACCTATAATTCACCCCTCCACTTT. The chain has TRBV5-1 and TRBJ1-6, with TRBD1 matching 9 bases. This CDR3 is built from 17 residues. Germline values: CDR1 SGHRS, CDR2 YFSETQ. After removal of 5 bases from V and 2 bases from J, the junction contained 8 bases not matched to a gene. Based on the CDR3 plus reference TRBV5-1 and TRBJ1-6, the full variable domain is KAGVTQTPRYLIKTRGQQVTLSCSPISGHRSVSWYQQTPGQGLQFLFEYFSETQRNKGNFPGRFSGRQFSNSRSEMNVSTLELGDSALYLCASSYGQGSTYNSPLHFGNGTRLTVT.

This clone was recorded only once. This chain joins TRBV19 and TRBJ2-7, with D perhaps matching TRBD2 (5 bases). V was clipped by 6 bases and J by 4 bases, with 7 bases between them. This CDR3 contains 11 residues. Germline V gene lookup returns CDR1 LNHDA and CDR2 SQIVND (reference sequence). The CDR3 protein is CASRSGYEQYF. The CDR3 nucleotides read TGTGCCAGTAGATCGGGATACGAGCAGTACTTC.

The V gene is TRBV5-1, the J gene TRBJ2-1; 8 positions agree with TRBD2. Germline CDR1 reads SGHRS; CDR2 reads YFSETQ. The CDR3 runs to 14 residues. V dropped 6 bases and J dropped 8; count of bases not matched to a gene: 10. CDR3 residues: CASTPGGGSDEQFF. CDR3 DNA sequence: TGCGCCAGCACCCCGGGCGGGGGGAGCGATGAGCAGTTCTTC.

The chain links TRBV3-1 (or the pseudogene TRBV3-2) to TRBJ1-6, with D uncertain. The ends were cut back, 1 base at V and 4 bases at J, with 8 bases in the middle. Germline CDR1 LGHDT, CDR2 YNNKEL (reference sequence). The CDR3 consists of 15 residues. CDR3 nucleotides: TGTGCCAGCAGCCAAGGGGGAACGTATAATTCACCCCTCCACTTT. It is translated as CASSQGGTYNSPLHF.

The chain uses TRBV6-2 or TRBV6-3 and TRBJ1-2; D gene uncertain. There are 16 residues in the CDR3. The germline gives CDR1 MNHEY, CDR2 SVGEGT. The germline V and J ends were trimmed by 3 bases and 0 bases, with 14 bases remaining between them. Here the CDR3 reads CASSYREGEANYGYTF. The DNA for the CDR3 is TGTGCCAGCAGTTATCGGGAAGGAGAAGCTAACTATGGCTACACCTTC.